This TCR beta chain was sequenced for a study of blood T cells in healthy people across ages. Study-wide points: Donor CMV infection status was unknown, possibly confounding age-related changes in expanded clonotypes.

The CDR3 totals 16 residues. The germline CDR1 and CDR2 sequences are SQVTM and ANQGSEA. This clonotype occurred a few times. No antigen is known for it. One junction end does not reproduce the germline sequence, and a read error may be involved. Then a second PCR, running roughly 7 to 11 cycles, was carried out with a sample-barcoded 5' primer and a J-beta primer mix. TCRdb reprocessed the 5' RACE reads via MiXCR and lists one record per CDR3 protein. The top ten clones hold roughly a tenth of a sample with around 700,000 distinct CDR3 sequences, roughly 25% of them seen once. The sample was also reused in another study, on T cells of mothers and their children.

This clonotype was obtained from a boy aged 5-17 years in good health. The V call is TRBV29-1, the J call TRBJ1-4; no clear D gene. The sequencing input was blood. The CDR3, as DNA: TGCAGCGCTGAACCCCTAGGGCAGACAACTAGTGAAAAACTGTTTTTT. Translating gives CSAEPLGQTTSEKLFF. Full variable domain (missing parts from reference TRBV29-1 and TRBJ1-4): SAVISQKPSRDICQRGTSLTIQCQVDSQVTMMFWYRQQPGQSLTLIATANQGSEATYESGFVIDKFPISRPNLTFSTLTVSNMSPEDSSIYLCSAEPLGQTTSEKLFFGSGTQLSVL.